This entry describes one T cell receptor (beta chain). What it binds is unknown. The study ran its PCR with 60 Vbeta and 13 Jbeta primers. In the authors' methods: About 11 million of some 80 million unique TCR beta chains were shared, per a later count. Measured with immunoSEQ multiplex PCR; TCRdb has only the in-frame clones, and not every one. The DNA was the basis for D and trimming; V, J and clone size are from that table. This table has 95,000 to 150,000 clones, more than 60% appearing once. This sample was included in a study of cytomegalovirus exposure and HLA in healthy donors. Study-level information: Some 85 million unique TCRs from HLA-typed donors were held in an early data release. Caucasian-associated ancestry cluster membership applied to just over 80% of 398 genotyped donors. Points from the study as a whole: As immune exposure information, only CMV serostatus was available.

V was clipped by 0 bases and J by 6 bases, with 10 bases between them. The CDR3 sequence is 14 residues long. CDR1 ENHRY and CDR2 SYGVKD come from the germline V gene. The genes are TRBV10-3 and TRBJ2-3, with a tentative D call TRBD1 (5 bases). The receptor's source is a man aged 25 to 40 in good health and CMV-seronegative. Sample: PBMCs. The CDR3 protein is CAISESKGSDTQYF. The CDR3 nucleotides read TGTGCCATCAGTGAGTCGAAGGGGTCCGATACGCAGTATTTT.